Listed below are T cell receptor beta chains from one sample, sequenced in a study of blood T cell repertoires in COVID-19. Here immunoSEQ multiplex PCR was the method, and the copy in TCRdb shows in-frame clones only, minus some. Of tens of thousands of clones in the sample, roughly 80% were seen once. The sequenced material came from peripheral blood. The receptor set was obtained from a human donor in a cohort sampled during active or convalescent COVID-19. CDR3s include the opening cysteine and the closing phenylalanine or tryptophan. The D gene is left open where the match is weak. A row's size may be missing; if present it is once, few, many or a size class.

TRBJ1-1,.,TRBV7-9,.,CASRLAVTEAFF,TGTGCCAGCAGATTAGCCGTAACTGAAGCTTTCTTT
TRBJ1-1,.,TRBV5-1,TRBD1,CASSRGDRTNTEAFF,TGCGCCAGCAGCCGGGGGGACAGGACGAACACTGAAGCTTTCTTT
TRBJ2-3,.,TRBV7-2,TRBD2,CASRVGLAGMGDTQYF,TGTGCCAGCAGGGTGGGACTAGCGGGGATGGGAGATACGCAGTATTTT
TRBJ2-7,.,TRBV5-8,.,CASSWGRGHPYEQYF,TGTGCCAGCAGCTGGGGAAGGGGTCACCCCTACGAGCAGTACTTC
TRBJ1-2,.,TRBV7-9,.,CASSPGTNYLSSGYTF,TGTGCCAGCAGCCCCGGGACAAACTACCTATCGAGTGGCTACACCTTC
TRBJ1-5,.,TRBV7-3,TRBD1,CASSPNLGQGAHSSNQPQHF,TGTGCCAGCAGCCCCAACCTCGGACAGGGGGCGCACAGCAGCAATCAGCCCCAGCATTTT
TRBJ1-1,few,TRBV6-6,TRBD1,CASRPTDRVLTEAFF,TGTGCCAGCAGGCCAACGGACAGGGTATTGACTGAAGCTTTCTTT
TRBJ1-2,.,TRBV4-1,TRBD1,CASSSRDRVDNYGYTF,TGCGCCAGCAGTTCCAGGGACAGGGTTGATAACTATGGCTACACCTTC
TRBJ2-5,.,TRBV9,TRBD1,CASSVAGGDETQYF,TGTGCCAGCAGCGTGGCAGGGGGCGACGAGACCCAGTACTTC
TRBJ1-2,few,TRBV2,.,CASKVTGLANYGYTF,TGTGCCAGCAAGGTCACAGGCCTAGCTAACTATGGCTACACCTTC
TRBJ2-5,once,TRBV7-2,TRBD2,CASSLALAGGAYQETQYF,TGTGCCAGCAGCTTAGCGCTAGCGGGGGGCGCGTACCAAGAGACCCAGTACTTC
TRBJ1-2,.,TRBV13,TRBD1,CASSSGTGPRVYGYTF,TGTGCCAGCAGCTCCGGGACAGGGCCAAGGGTCTATGGCTACACCTTC
TRBJ1-5,.,TRBV19,.,CASRDRGRAPQHF,TGTGCCAGTAGAGACCGGGGTCGCGCGCCCCAGCATTTT
TRBJ1-6,.,TRBV3-1/TRBV3-2,TRBD1,CASSPGQVDSPLHF,TGTGCCAGCAGCCCGGGACAGGTTGATTCACCCCTCCACTTT
TRBJ2-7,.,TRBV9,.,CASSVASTGTIYEQYF,TGTGCCAGCAGCGTGGCTTCTACAGGGACGATCTACGAGCAGTACTTC
TRBJ1-1,.,TRBV9,TRBD1,CASTRTGGLTEAFF,TGTGCCAGCACCCGGACAGGGGGCCTGACTGAAGCTTTCTTT
TRBJ2-1,.,TRBV7-9,TRBD1,CASSLGQGTLNEQFF,TGTGCCAGCAGCCTAGGACAGGGGACCTTGAATGAGCAGTTCTTC
TRBJ1-2,.,TRBV5-1,.,CASSLSQAPAGYTF,TGCGCCAGCAGCTTGAGCCAGGCACCAGCTGGCTACACCTTC